Given below is one T cell receptor (beta chain) in context. The antigen is unknown. Germline V gene data show CDR1 as SGHTA and CDR2 as FQGNSA. Trimming took off 10 bases at V and 2 bases at J, with 20 bases between the two ends. This CDR3 is 16 amino acids long. TCRdb itself ran the reads through MiXCR, one entry per CDR3 protein. Of roughly 500,000 distinct CDR3 sequences listed, 42% were seen once; the top ten hold 40% to 50%. This specimen belongs to a study of T cell repertoires in cytomegalovirus infection. In the study overall: Recently identified HLA-C-restricted CMV epitopes and well-studied HLA-B-restricted CMV epitopes were used by the study. Public TCR beta signatures marked donors with CMV infection and the matching HLA. Whole-study results and caveats: The response measured ex vivo was dominated by TCR beta clonotypes (HLA-C-restricted and CMV-specific). Accumulated public TCR beta family frequency recognized individuals carrying CMV together with the relevant HLA.

This material consisted of cultured PBMCs, taken from culture after CMV antigen stimulation. This clonotype originated in a human donor in good health (CMV status not recorded). Some clones in this sample may be carry-over from other donors' samples. The chain uses TRBV7-2 and TRBJ2-2; D perhaps matches TRBD2 (5 bases). The chain's CDR3 is CATPRGSRTNTGELFF. DNA for the CDR3: TGTGCCACCCCCAGAGGATCCAGGACTAACACCGGGGAGCTGTTTTTT.